This T cell receptor beta chain was retrieved from a study of blood T cell repertoires in COVID-19. Study information: Sites in the United States, Italy and Spain provided acute and convalescent COVID-19 samples. Nucleic acid was either cDNA or gDNA, and it came from T cells, B-cell-depleted T cells, or PBMCs.

Germline CDR1 is LNHDA and CDR2 is SQIVND (reference sequence). This CDR3 is 16 amino acids long. With 3 bases removed from V and 0 bases from J, the gap between germline ends came to 12 bases. As originally analysed: Nucleated cell number was recorded as an estimate derived from reference gene primer amplification. Generated by immunoSEQ multiplex PCR, the TCRdb table keeps only in-frame clones and is missing some. V and J calls and clone size follow that table, whereas D and trimming were derived from the DNA. The sample lists roughly 15,000 clones, around 83% occurring once. Sample: peripheral blood. The TCR comes from a man aged 50 to 59 with active COVID-19. The V and J genes are TRBV19 and TRBJ2-4; perhaps TRBD1 as D (5 bases). This CDR3 reads CASSMGSGLAKNIQYF. CDR3 nucleotides: TGTGCCAGTAGTATGGGGTCAGGGTTAGCCAAAAACATTCAGTACTTC.